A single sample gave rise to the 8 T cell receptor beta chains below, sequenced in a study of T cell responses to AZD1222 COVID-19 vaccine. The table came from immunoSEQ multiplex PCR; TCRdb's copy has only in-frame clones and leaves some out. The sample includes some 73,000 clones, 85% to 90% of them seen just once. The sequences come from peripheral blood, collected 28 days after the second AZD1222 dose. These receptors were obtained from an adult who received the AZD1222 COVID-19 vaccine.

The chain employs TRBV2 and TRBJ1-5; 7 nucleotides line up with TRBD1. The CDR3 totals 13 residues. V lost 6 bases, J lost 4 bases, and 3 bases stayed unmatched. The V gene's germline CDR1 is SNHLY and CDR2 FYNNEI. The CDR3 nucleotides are TGTGCCAGCAGAGACAGGGAGAATCAGCCCCAGCATTTT. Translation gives CASRDRENQPQHF. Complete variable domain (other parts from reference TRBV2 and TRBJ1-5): EPEVTQTPSHQVTQMGQEVILRCVPISNHLYFYWYRQILGQKVEFLVSFYNNEISEKSEIFDDQFSVERPDGSNFTLKIRSTKLEDSAMYFCASRDRENQPQHFGDGTRLSIL.

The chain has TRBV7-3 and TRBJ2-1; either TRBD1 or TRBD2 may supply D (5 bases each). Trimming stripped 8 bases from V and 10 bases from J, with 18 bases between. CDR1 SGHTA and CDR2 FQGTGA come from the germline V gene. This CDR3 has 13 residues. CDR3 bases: TGTGCCAGCCGGGGACCACCGCCCGGAGAGCAGTTCTTC. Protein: CASRGPPPGEQFF.

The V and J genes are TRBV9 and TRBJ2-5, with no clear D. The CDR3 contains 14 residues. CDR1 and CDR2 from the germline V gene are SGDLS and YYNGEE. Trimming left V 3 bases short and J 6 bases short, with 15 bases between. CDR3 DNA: TGTGCCAGCAGCGCCGGCCCCGTGACAAAGACCCAGTACTTC. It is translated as CASSAGPVTKTQYF.

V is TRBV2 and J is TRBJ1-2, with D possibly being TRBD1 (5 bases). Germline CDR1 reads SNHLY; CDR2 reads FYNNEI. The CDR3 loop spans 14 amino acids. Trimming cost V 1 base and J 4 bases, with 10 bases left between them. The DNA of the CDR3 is TGTGCCAGCAGTGAAGGGTTGAGGGGCTATGGCTACACCTTC. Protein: CASSEGLRGYGYTF.

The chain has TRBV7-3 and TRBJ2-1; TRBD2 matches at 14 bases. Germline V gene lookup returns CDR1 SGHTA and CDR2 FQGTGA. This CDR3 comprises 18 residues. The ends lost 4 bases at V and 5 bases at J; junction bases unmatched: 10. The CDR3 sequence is CASSSPNRTSGRHNEQFF. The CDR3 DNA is TGTGCCAGCAGCTCACCAAATCGGACTAGCGGGAGGCACAATGAGCAGTTCTTC. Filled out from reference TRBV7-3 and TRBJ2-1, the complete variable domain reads GAGVSQTPSNKVTEKGKYVELRCDPISGHTALYWYRQSLGQGPEFLIYFQGTGAADDSGLPNDRFFAVRPEGSVSTLKIQRTERGDSAVYLCASSSPNRTSGRHNEQFFGPGTRLTVL.

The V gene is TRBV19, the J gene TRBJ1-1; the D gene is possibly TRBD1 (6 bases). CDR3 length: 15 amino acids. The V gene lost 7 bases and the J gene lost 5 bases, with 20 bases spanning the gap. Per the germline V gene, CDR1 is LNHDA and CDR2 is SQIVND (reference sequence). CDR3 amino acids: CASTTGALAGTEAFF. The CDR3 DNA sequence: TGTGCCAGTACGACAGGAGCATTGGCGGGGACTGAAGCTTTCTTT.

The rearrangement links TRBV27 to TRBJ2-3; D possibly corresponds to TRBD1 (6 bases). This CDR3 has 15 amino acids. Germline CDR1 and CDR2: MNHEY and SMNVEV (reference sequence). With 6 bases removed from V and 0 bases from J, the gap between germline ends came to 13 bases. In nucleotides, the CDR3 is TGTGCCAGCAGCCGAGACAGGATAAGCACAGATACGCAGTATTTT. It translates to CASSRDRISTDTQYF.

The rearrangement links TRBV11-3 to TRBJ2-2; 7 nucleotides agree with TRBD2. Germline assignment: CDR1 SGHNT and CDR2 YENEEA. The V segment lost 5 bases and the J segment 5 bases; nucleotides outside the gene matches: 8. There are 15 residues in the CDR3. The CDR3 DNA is TGTGCCAGCAGCGCATACGGGGGAGGGACCGGGGAGCTGTTTTTT. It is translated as CASSAYGGGTGELFF.